This TCR beta chain was identified in a study of T-cell reconstitution after alpha-beta-depleted transplantation in children. About this clonotype itself: Its antigen is currently unknown.

CDR3 size: 14 residues. Looked up from germline, CDR1 is MNHEY and CDR2 is SVGAGI. J was trimmed by 4 bases and V by 2 bases; bases with no gene match: 1. Regarding the study as a whole: As was reported, about two months after transplant, alpha-beta T cells came from several hundred expanded graft clones. T-cell numbers and diversity one year post-transplant derived largely from freshly generated T cells.

Preparing the TCRbeta library involved the use of unique molecular identifiers. TCRdb re-called the PCR reads with MiXCR, one entry per CDR3 protein. This table holds tens of thousands of distinct CDR3 sequences, approximately 6% found once. This TCR was sampled from a female patient between 2 and 10 years old who had a stem cell transplant for aplastic anemia, so the T cells may come from the graft donor. The chain employs TRBV6-5 and TRBJ2-7, with TRBD2 identical over 11 bases. This material consisted of PBMCs, mostly from graft donor cells, taken 60 days after TCRalphabeta/CD19-depleted stem cell transplant. In DNA, the CDR3 is TGTGCCAGCAGTTACACTAGCGGGAGTTACGAGCAGTACTTC. Translation gives CASSYTSGSYEQYF.